The sequence of this T cell receptor (beta chain) was determined in a study of beta chain features in type 1 diabetes. Turning to the study itself: No patient-donor differences in age, gender, total cells or subset yield.

Of the isolated RNA, all was reverse transcribed, and so the sequenced material was expressed TCRB transcripts. Assay: immunoSEQ multiplex PCR; the TCRdb copy retains only in-frame clones and omits some. The table includes about 710,000 clones, over 11% detected once. This clone has only a few counts. Its antigen is undetermined. The study's findings and limits: Moderate but significant shortening of TCRB CDR3s was recorded in all four CD4+ subsets from Type 1 diabetes patients.

Trimming shortened V by 3 bases and J by 4 bases, and 18 bases separated the two germline ends. There are 16 residues in the CDR3. CDR1 and CDR2 from the germline V gene are SEHNR and FQNEAQ (reference sequence). Specimen: naive CD4+ T cells from blood. V usage is TRBV7-9 and J usage is TRBJ2-5; D is possibly TRBD2 (6 bases). The sequence came from a man aged 18 to 30 with type 1 diabetes. The CDR3 nucleotides are TGTGCCAGCAGCTTTTCCCGTCGCTCCGGGGGAGAGACCCAGTACTTC. Its protein is CASSFSRRSGGETQYF.